The clone carrying this T cell receptor beta chain occurred a few times. MiXCR was run by TCRdb on the 5' RACE reads, yielding one entry per CDR3 protein. The sample shows 130,000 or so distinct CDR3 sequences, 4.1% of them seen only once. These data belong to a study of human T cells and chemical hapten exposure. The J segment lost 4 bases and the V segment lost 1 base, leaving 10 bases of the junction unmatched. Germline values: CDR1 DFQATT, CDR2 SNEGSKA (reference sequence). The CDR3 has 16 residues. Unfractionated whole blood was the source of the extracted total RNA. The receptor comes from a female donor in good health. The gene calls are TRBV20-1 and TRBJ2-1; 7 positions agree with TRBD1. The chain's CDR3 is CSARGGTDKRYNEQFF. CDR3 coding DNA: TGCAGTGCTAGAGGAGGGACAGACAAAAGATACAATGAGCAGTTCTTC.